This TCR beta chain stems from a study of blood T cell repertoires in COVID-19. Study summary: COVID-19 samples from acute and convalescent phases originated in the United States, Italy and Spain.

This CDR3 has 14 residues. Unmatched junction bases numbered 6, after V lost 4 bases and J lost 10 bases. Germline CDR1 and CDR2: LGHNA and YSLEER. Per the study methods: Reference gene primer amplification yielded estimated nucleated cell counts. Here immunoSEQ multiplex PCR was the method, and the copy in TCRdb shows in-frame clones only, minus some. That table supplies the V and J calls and clone size; D and trimming were determined from the DNA. The sample has some 40,000 clones; more than 85% are singletons. The rearrangement links TRBV4-3 to TRBJ1-6; 8 nucleotides agree with TRBD1. Specimen: peripheral blood. The sequence was collected from a woman aged 80 or over with acute or convalescent COVID-19. The CDR3 DNA sequence: TGCGCCAGCAGCCGAGAGACAGGGGACTCACCCCTCCACTTT. Residues: CASSRETGDSPLHF.